The entry below describes one TCR beta chain. Antigen specificity is unknown. A much larger clone lies one base from this, so it may be a read error. MiXCR, applied by TCRdb to the RACE reads, yields one record per CDR3 protein. In the table there are roughly 380,000 distinct CDR3 sequences, 4.5% to 5.5% of which are singletons. Time point defined: pre-sensitization, week 0. Specified treatment: therapeutic diphenylcyclopropenone sensitization with weekly scalp DPC. Ahead of applying each patch test, blood was sampled. This sample was included in a study of human T cells and chemical hapten exposure. Study-level information: The study sensitized with 2% DPC on a 2 cm by 2 cm patch of upper inner arm skin. Study observations and caveats: Following DPC sensitization, TCRs present above 1 in 1000 frequency showed no change.

Germline V gene sequence: CDR1 SGHRS, CDR2 YFSETQ. V trimming: 0 bases; J trimming: 6 bases; junction bases outside the gene matches: 7. This CDR3 spans 15 amino acids. This sequence joins TRBV5-1 and TRBJ2-3; 7 bases fit TRBD2. This clonotype originated in a woman aged 45-65 years with alopecia areata. Some clones in this sample may be carry-over from other donors' samples. Sequenced material: whole blood, taken in connection with sensitization to the hapten diphenylcyclopropenone (DPC). The CDR3 nucleotides read TGCGCCAGCAGCTTGGATGGCGGGAGTGGCGATACGCAGTATTTT. It codes for CASSLDGGSGDTQYF.